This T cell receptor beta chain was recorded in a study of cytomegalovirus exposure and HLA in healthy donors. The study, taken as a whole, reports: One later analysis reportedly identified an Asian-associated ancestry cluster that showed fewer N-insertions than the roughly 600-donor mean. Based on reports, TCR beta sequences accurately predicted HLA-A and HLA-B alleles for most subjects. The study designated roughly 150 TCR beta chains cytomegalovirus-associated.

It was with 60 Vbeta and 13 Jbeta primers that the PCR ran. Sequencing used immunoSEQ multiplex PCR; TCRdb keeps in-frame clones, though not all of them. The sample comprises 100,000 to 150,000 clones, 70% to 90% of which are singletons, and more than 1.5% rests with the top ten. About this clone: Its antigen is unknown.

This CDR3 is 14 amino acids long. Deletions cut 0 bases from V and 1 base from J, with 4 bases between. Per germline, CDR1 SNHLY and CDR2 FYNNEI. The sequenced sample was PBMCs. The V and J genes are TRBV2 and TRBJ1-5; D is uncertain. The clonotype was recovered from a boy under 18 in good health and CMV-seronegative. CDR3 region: CASSEALSNQPQHF. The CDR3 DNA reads TGTGCCAGCAGTGAAGCGCTAAGCAATCAGCCCCAGCATTTT.